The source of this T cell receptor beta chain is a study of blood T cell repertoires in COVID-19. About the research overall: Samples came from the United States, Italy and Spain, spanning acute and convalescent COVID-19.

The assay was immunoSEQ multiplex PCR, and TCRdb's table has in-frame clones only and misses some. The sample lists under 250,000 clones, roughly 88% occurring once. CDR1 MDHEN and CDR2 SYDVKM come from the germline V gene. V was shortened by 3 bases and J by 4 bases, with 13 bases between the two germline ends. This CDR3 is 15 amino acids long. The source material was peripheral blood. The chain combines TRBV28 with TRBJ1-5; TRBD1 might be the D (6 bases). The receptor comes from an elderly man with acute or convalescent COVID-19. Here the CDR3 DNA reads TGTGCCAGCAGTTTGGGGATGGGACAAAATCAGCCCCAGCATTTT. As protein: CASSLGMGQNQPQHF. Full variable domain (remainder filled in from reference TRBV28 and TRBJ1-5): DVKVTQSSRYLVKRTGEKVFLECVQDMDHENMFWYRQDPGLGLRLIYFSYDVKMKEKGDIPEGYSVSREKKERFSLILESASTNQTSMYLCASSLGMGQNQPQHFGDGTRLSIL.